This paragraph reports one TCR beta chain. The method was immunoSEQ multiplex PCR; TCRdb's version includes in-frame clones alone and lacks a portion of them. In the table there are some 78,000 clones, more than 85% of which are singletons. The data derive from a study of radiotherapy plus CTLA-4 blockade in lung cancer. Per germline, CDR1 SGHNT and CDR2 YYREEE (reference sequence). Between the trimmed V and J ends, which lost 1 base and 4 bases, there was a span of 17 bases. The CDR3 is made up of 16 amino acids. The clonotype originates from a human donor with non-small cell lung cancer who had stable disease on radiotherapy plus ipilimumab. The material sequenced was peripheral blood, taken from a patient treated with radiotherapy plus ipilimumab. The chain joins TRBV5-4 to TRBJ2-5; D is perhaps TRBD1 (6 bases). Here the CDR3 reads CASSLTQGLGGETQYF. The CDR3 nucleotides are TGTGCCAGCAGCTTGACTCAGGGGCTAGGGGGAGAGACCCAGTACTTC.